This T cell receptor (beta chain) originates from a study of control samples from healthy donors and cancer patients. The method was immunoSEQ multiplex PCR; TCRdb's version includes in-frame clones alone and lacks a portion of them. The sample contains over 150,000 clones, 85% to 95% of which appear only once. Germline lookup yields CDR1 LNHDA and CDR2 SQIVND (reference sequence). The V and J ends lost 5 bases and 1 base respectively, with 11 bases between them. This CDR3 spans 14 amino acids. Input material: blood. The V and J genes are TRBV19 and TRBJ1-1; D is perhaps TRBD1 (6 bases). This sequence originates from a woman under 30 in good health. The CDR3 reads CASSLDRSNTEAFF. The CDR3 DNA sequence: TGTGCCAGTAGTTTGGACAGATCGAACACTGAAGCTTTCTTT.